This record concerns one T cell receptor (beta chain) sequence. This record belongs to a study of blood T cell dynamics during melanoma immunotherapy. Study in general: Patients with metastatic melanoma got pembrolizumab or nivolumab-ipilimumab as first-line care.

Clones were sequenced by immunoSEQ multiplex PCR, and TCRdb holds only the in-frame ones, with some missing. This sample carries about 10,000 clones, roughly nine tenths of them seen once, and the ten largest clones take about 9.4%. V gave up 4 bases and J gave up 7 bases; unmatched junction bases: 9. In germline, CDR1 is SGHRS, CDR2 YFSETQ. CDR3 length equals 15 residues. The sample's time point: pre-treatment baseline. Disease control meant complete response, partial response or stable disease at 12 weeks. Material: blood, obtained from a patient treated with checkpoint blockade. The gene calls are TRBV5-1 and TRBJ2-2, with 8 bases lining up with TRBD2. This sequence was found in a human donor with melanoma. The CDR3 protein is CASSGAGLGGGELFF. The DNA for the CDR3 is TGCGCCAGCAGCGGCGCGGGACTAGGCGGCGGGGAGCTGTTTTTT.